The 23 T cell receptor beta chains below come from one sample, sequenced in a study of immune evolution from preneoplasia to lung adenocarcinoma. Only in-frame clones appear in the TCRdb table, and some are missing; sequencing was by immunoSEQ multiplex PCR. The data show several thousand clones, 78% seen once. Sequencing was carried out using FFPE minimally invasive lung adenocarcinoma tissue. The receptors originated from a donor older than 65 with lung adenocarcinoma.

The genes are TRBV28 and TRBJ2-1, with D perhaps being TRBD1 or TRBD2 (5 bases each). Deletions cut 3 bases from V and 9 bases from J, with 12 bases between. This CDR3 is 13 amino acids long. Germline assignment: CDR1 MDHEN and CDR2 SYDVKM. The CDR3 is CASSLGTAGEQFF. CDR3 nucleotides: TGTGCCAGCAGTTTGGGGACGGCGGGTGAGCAGTTCTTC.

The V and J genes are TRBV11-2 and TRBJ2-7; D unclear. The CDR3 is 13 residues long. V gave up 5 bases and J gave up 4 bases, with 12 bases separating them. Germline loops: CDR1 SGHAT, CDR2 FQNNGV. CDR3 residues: CASSPTPPYEQYF. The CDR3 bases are TGTGCCAGCAGCCCCACTCCTCCATACGAGCAGTACTTC.

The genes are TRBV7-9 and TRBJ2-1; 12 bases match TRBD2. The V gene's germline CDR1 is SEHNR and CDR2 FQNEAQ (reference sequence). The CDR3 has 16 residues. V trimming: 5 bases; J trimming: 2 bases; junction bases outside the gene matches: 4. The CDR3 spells CASSPRTSGTYNEQFF. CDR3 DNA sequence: TGTGCCAGCAGCCCCAGGACTAGCGGGACCTACAATGAGCAGTTCTTC.

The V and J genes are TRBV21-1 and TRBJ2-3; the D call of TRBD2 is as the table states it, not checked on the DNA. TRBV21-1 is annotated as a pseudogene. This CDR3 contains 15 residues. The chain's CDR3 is CASSKEELPTDTQYF. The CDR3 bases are TGTGCCAGCAGCAAAGAGGAGCTGCCCACAGATACGCAGTATTTT.

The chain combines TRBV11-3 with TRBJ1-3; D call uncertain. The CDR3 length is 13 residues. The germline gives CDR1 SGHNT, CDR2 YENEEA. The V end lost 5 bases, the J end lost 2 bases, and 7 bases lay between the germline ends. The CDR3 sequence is CASSATAGNTIYF. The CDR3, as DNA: TGTGCCAGCAGCGCAACAGCTGGAAACACCATATATTTT.

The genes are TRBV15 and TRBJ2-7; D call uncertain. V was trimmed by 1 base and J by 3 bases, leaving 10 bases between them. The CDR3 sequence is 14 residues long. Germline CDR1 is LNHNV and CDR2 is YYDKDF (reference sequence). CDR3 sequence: CATSRGHTDYEQYF. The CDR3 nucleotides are TGTGCCACCAGCAGAGGCCACACCGACTACGAGCAGTACTTC.

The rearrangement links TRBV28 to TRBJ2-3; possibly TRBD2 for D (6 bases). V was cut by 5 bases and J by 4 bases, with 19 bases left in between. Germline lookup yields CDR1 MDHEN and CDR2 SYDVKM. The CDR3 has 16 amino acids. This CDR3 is CASSPPGATGADTQYF. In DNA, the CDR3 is TGTGCCAGCAGTCCACCGGGAGCGACTGGGGCAGATACGCAGTATTTT.

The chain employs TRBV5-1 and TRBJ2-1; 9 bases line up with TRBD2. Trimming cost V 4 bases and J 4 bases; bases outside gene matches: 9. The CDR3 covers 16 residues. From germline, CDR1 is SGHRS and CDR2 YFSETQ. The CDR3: CASSPLSGSSYNEQFF. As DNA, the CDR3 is TGCGCCAGCAGCCCCCTTAGCGGGAGTTCGTACAATGAGCAGTTCTTC.

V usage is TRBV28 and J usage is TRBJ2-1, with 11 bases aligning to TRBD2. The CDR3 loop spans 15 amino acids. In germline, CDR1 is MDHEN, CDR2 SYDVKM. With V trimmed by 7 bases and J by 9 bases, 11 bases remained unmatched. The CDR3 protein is CASTVPRGLAAEQFF. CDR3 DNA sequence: TGTGCCAGCACCGTTCCCCGGGGACTAGCGGCTGAGCAGTTCTTC.

DNA of the CDR3: TGTGCCAGCAGCCCCGGAGGGGGCGCGGGCGGCTACGAGCAGTACTTC. Encoded protein: CASSPGGGAGGYEQYF. The V gene is TRBV7-9, the J gene TRBJ2-7; possible D gene TRBD1, 7 bases. The germline gives CDR1 SEHNR, CDR2 FQNEAQ (reference sequence). The CDR3 covers 16 residues. V was trimmed by 5 bases and J by 3 bases, leaving 20 bases between them.

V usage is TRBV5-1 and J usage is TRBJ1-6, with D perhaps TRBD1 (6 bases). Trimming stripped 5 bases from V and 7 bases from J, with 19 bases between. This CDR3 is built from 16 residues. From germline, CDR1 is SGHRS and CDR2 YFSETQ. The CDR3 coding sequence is TGCGCCAGCAGACAAACGATTCAGGGGAACAATTCACCCCTCCACTTT. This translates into CASRQTIQGNNSPLHF.

CDR3 DNA: TGTGCCTGGAGAAAGTACACCGGGGAGCTGTTTTTT. Translation: CAWRKYTGELFF. The chain couples TRBV30 to TRBJ2-2; no definite D call. This CDR3 is 12 amino acids long. V was cut by 3 bases and J by 3 bases, with 5 bases left in between. Germline V gives CDR1 GTSNPN, CDR2 SVGIG (reference sequence).

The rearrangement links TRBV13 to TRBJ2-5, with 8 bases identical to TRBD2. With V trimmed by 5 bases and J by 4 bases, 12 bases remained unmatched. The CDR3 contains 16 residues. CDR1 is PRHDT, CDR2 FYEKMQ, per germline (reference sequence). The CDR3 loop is CASSPEGGRHSETQYF. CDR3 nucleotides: TGTGCCAGCAGCCCCGAGGGCGGGAGGCATTCAGAGACCCAGTACTTC.

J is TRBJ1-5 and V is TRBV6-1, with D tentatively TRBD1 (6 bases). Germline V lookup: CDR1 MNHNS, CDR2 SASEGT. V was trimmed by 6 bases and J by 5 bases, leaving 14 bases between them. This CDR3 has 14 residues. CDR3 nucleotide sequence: TGTGCCAGCAGAGAGGGGGGCTCCCATCAGCCCCAGCATTTT. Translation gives CASREGGSHQPQHF.

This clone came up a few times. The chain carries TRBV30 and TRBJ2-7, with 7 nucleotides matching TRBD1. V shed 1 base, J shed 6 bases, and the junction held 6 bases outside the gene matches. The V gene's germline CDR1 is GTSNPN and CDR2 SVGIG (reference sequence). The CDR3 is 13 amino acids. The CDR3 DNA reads TGTGCCTGGAGTGCGACAGGGTCAGGCGAGCAGTACTTC. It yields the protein CAWSATGSGEQYF.

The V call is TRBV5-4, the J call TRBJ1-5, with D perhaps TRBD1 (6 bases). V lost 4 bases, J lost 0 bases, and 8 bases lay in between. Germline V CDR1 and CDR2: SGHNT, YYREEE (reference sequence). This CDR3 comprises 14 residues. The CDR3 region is CASSVQGSNQPQHF. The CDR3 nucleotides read TGTGCCAGCAGCGTACAGGGTAGCAATCAGCCCCAGCATTTT.

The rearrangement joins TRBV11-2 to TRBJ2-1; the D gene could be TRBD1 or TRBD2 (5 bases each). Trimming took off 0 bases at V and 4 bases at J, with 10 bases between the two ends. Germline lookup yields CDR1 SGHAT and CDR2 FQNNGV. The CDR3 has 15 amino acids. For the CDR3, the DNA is TGTGCCAGCAGCTTAGACTGGGGCGGGTACAATGAGCAGTTCTTC. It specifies CASSLDWGGYNEQFF.

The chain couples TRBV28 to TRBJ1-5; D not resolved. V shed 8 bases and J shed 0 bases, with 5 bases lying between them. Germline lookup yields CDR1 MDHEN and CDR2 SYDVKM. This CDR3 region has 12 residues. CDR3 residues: CASQISNQPQHF. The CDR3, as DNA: TGTGCCAGCCAAATTAGCAATCAGCCCCAGCATTTT. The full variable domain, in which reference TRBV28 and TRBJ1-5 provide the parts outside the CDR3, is DVKVTQSSRYLVKRTGEKVFLECVQDMDHENMFWYRQDPGLGLRLIYFSYDVKMKEKGDIPEGYSVSREKKERFSLILESASTNQTSMYLCASQISNQPQHFGDGTRLSIL.

The CDR3 DNA reads TGCAGCGTTGACATAGCGGGAGGGGGGGAGACCCAGTACTTC. This codes for CSVDIAGGGETQYF. The V call is TRBV29-1, the J call TRBJ2-5; TRBD2 matches at 11 bases. Germline V gene data show CDR1 as SQVTM and CDR2 as ANQGSEA. V lost 3 bases, J lost 5 bases, and 5 bases stayed unmatched. This CDR3 contains 14 residues. The whole variable domain, filled in from reference TRBV29-1 and TRBJ2-5, reads SAVISQKPSRDICQRGTSLTIQCQVDSQVTMMFWYRQQPGQSLTLIATANQGSEATYESGFVIDKFPISRPNLTFSTLTVSNMSPEDSSIYLCSVDIAGGGETQYFGPGTRLLVL.

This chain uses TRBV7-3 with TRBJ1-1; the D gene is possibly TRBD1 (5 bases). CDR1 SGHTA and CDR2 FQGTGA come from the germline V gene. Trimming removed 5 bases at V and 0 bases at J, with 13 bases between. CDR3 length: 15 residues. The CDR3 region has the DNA TGTGCCAGCAGCCCGCTGACAGCGCTGAACACTGAAGCTTTCTTT. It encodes CASSPLTALNTEAFF.

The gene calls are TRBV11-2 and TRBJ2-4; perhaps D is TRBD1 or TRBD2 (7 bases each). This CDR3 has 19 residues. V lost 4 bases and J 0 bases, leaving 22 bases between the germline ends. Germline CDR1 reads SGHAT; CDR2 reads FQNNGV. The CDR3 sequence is CASSSRLGGDSLAKNIQYF. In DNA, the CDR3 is TGTGCCAGCAGCTCCCGGCTGGGGGGGGACAGCTTAGCCAAAAACATTCAGTACTTC.

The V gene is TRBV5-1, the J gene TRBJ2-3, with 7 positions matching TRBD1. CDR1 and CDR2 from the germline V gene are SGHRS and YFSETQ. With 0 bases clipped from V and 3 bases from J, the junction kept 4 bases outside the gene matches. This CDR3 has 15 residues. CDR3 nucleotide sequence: TGCGCCAGCAGCTTGGGGGGACAGAAGACAGATACGCAGTATTTT. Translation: CASSLGGQKTDTQYF.

The CDR3 reads CASSQGHEKITGELFF. The DNA of the CDR3 is TGCGCCAGCAGCCAAGGGCACGAGAAAATCACCGGGGAGCTGTTTTTT. The chain joins TRBV4-1 to TRBJ2-2; the D is unclear. The CDR3 covers 16 residues. CDR1 MGHRA and CDR2 YSYEKL come from the germline V gene. Trimming took 1 base from V and 4 from J, leaving 13 bases between them.